Listed below are T cell receptor beta chains from one sample, sequenced in a study of blood T cells in healthy people across ages. MiXCR was run by TCRdb on the 5' RACE reads, yielding one entry per CDR3 protein. The table lists more than 650,000 distinct CDR3 sequences, about 55% of them singletons. Material for sequencing was blood. These TCRs come from a man older than 75 in good health. CDR3s include the opening cysteine and the closing phenylalanine or tryptophan. The D gene is left open where the match is weak. For some rows the clone size is stated as once, few or many, or as a class when expanded; others skip it.

d_gene	v_gene	j_gene	abundance	CDR3aa	CDR3nt
TRBD1	TRBV3-1	TRBJ1-2	.	CASSQLQGASYGYTF	TGTGCCAGCAGCCAACTGCAGGGGGCGAGTTATGGCTACACCTTC
.	TRBV24-1	TRBJ1-2	.	CATSDPRGESYGYTF	TGTGCCACCAGTGATCCTCGGGGTGAATCCTATGGCTACACCTTC
TRBD1	TRBV28	TRBJ2-7	.	CASRKPGQGAGEQYF	TGTGCCAGCAGGAAGCCGGGACAGGGAGCGGGCGAGCAGTACTTC
.	TRBV7-6	TRBJ2-5	.	CTSSLVSRGETQYF	TGTACCAGCAGCTTAGTTTCCAGGGGTGAGACCCAGTACTTC
TRBD2	TRBV7-9	TRBJ2-5	few	CASSFGLAGVWQETQYF	TGTGCCAGCAGCTTCGGACTAGCGGGAGTATGGCAAGAGACCCAGTACTTC
TRBD1	TRBV2	TRBJ2-6	.	CASRTGPGANVLTF	TGTGCCAGCAGGACAGGGCCGGGGGCCAACGTCCTGACTTTC
.	TRBV7-2	TRBJ2-3	.	CASRRPNTDTQYF	TGTGCCAGCAGACGACCAAACACAGATACGCAGTATTTT
TRBD2	TRBV3-1	TRBJ2-1	few	CASSQPGLAADSEQFF	TGTGCCAGCAGCCAACCGGGACTAGCGGCCGATAGTGAGCAGTTCTTC
TRBD2	TRBV3-1	TRBJ2-1	.	CASSQDRGGGQFF	TGTGCCAGCAGCCAAGATCGGGGGGGAGGGCAGTTCTTC
.	TRBV29-1	TRBJ2-3	.	CSVARQIGTDTQYF	TGCAGCGTTGCTCGTCAGATTGGCACAGATACGCAGTATTTT
TRBD1	TRBV7-9	TRBJ1-2	few	CASSSRTGGLFGYTF	TGTGCCAGCAGCTCACGGACAGGGGGCCTGTTTGGCTACACCTTC
TRBD2	TRBV5-6	TRBJ2-7	.	CASSEGLAGRFSGEQYF	TGTGCCAGCAGCGAAGGACTAGCGGGGCGGTTCTCGGGGGAGCAGTACTTC
.	TRBV6-5	TRBJ2-7	.	CASKITESYEQYF	TGTGCCAGCAAGATCACGGAATCCTACGAGCAGTACTTC
.	TRBV25-1	TRBJ2-7	many	CASMGTTREQYF	TGTGCCAGCATGGGTACTACGCGCGAGCAGTACTTC
.	TRBV20-1	TRBJ2-3	once	CSAKGPQSPWVVSSTDTQYF	TGCAGTGCTAAGGGGCCACAAAGCCCCTGGGTGGTATCCAGCACAGATACGCAGTATTTT
.	TRBV7-6	TRBJ2-7	.	CASSLIGGQNEQYF	TGTGCCAGCAGCCTGATCGGGGGGCAGAACGAGCAGTACTTC
.	TRBV3-1	TRBJ2-5	.	CASSRRGGTSETQYF	TGTGCCAGCAGTCGCCGAGGCGGGACATCGGAGACCCAGTACTTC
TRBD2	TRBV7-7	TRBJ2-2	.	CASSPTSGRTGELFF	TGTGCTAGCAGCCCAACTAGCGGGAGGACCGGGGAGCTGTTTTTT
.	TRBV28	TRBJ2-3	few	CASSSVRGGTDTQYF	TGTGCCAGCTCCAGCGTGAGGGGGGGGACAGATACGCAGTATTTT
TRBD1	TRBV29-1	TRBJ2-7	few	CSVKMRTGSYEQYF	TGCAGCGTTAAAATGCGGACAGGATCCTACGAGCAGTACTTC
.	TRBV20-1	TRBJ2-5	.	CSARDPTLGDETQYF	TGCAGTGCTAGAGACCCGACATTAGGGGACGAGACCCAGTACTTC
TRBD1	TRBV27	TRBJ2-4	.	CASSREQGGNIQYF	TGTGCCAGCAGCCGAGAACAAGGGGGCAACATTCAGTACTTC
.	TRBV4-2	TRBJ1-4	few	CASSQGLEKLFF	TGTGCCAGCAGCCAGGGGCTGGAAAAACTGTTTTTT
.	TRBV4-2	TRBJ2-3	.	CASSQPQALARDTQYF	TGTGCCAGCAGCCAGCCTCAGGCCCTAGCAAGAGATACGCAGTATTTT
TRBD1	TRBV6-5	TRBJ1-2	.	CASTLDRAHGYTF	TGTGCCAGCACACTAGACAGGGCGCATGGCTACACCTTC
.	TRBV5-1	TRBJ2-5	.	CASSLGQKQYF	TGCGCCAGCAGCTTAGGACAGAAGCAGTACTTC
.	TRBV7-9	TRBJ1-1	once	CASSKAAGNTEAFF	TGTGCCAGCAGCAAGGCGGCGGGGAACACTGAAGCTTTCTTT
.	TRBV29-1	TRBJ1-2	many	CSVEDLTKGYTF	TGCAGCGTTGAAGATTTGACGAAGGGCTACACCTTC
TRBD2	TRBV5-1	TRBJ2-1	few	CASSLVASGSYNEQFF	TGCGCCAGCAGCTTGGTTGCTAGCGGGAGCTACAATGAGCAGTTCTTC
TRBD1	TRBV11-1	TRBJ2-5	.	CASSPNRDRGETQYF	TGTGCCAGCAGCCCAAACCGGGACAGGGGGGAGACCCAGTACTTC
.	TRBV9	TRBJ2-1	.	CASSVLSNEQFF	TGTGCCAGCAGCGTACTTAGTAATGAGCAGTTCTTC
.	TRBV5-1	TRBJ2-7	few	CASSLAPGQAYEQYF	TGCGCCAGCAGCTTGGCCCCGGGACAAGCCTACGAGCAGTACTTC
.	TRBV24-1	TRBJ2-1	.	CATSSRGGPNNEQFF	TGTGCCACCAGTTCTCGGGGAGGCCCCAACAATGAGCAGTTCTTC
.	TRBV25-1	TRBJ1-1	.	CASSSGQILNTEAFF	TGTGCCAGCAGTTCTGGACAGATACTGAACACTGAAGCTTTCTTT
.	TRBV20-1	TRBJ1-5	.	CSARDRAANQPQHF	TGCAGTGCTAGAGATCGCGCCGCTAATCAGCCCCAGCATTTT
.	TRBV7-2	TRBJ1-1	.	CASSFRQGNTEAFF	TGTGCCAGCAGCTTCCGCCAGGGGAACACTGAAGCTTTCTTT
TRBD1	TRBV27	TRBJ2-3	.	CASSLRLGTGGRDTQYF	TGTGCCAGCAGTTTAAGGCTCGGGACAGGGGGCCGAGATACGCAGTATTTT
.	TRBV29-1	TRBJ1-1	.	CSVDRVLNTEAFF	TGCAGCGTTGATCGGGTTTTGAACACTGAAGCTTTCTTT
TRBD2	TRBV24-1	TRBJ2-3	.	CATSDLGRETDTQYF	TGTGCCACCAGTGATTTGGGGCGGGAGACGGATACGCAGTATTTT
TRBD1	TRBV28	TRBJ1-4	few	CASKTGAATNEKLFF	TGTGCCAGCAAAACAGGGGCCGCAACTAATGAAAAACTGTTTTTT
TRBD1	TRBV18	TRBJ2-5	once	CASSLWGQGTKETQYF	TGTGCCAGCTCACTTTGGGGACAGGGTACGAAAGAGACCCAGTACTTC
.	TRBV20-1	TRBJ2-7	.	CSAGAVLYGSYEQYF	TGCAGTGCTGGGGCGGTGCTATATGGTTCCTACGAGCAGTACTTC
TRBD2	TRBV4-1	TRBJ2-7	.	CASTQATSGIYEQYF	TGCGCCAGCACTCAGGCGACTAGCGGTATTTACGAGCAGTACTTC
.	TRBV7-8	TRBJ2-7	.	CASSLGLGRGSYEQYF	TGTGCCAGCAGCTTAGGGCTTGGCAGGGGATCGTACGAGCAGTACTTC
.	TRBV7-3	TRBJ2-3	many	CASSLNPAADTQYF	TGTGCCAGCAGCTTAAATCCCGCTGCAGATACGCAGTATTTT
TRBD1	TRBV5-1	TRBJ2-7	few	CASSLNAGGSYEQYF	TGCGCCAGCAGCTTGAACGCAGGGGGCTCCTACGAGCAGTACTTC
.	TRBV29-1	TRBJ2-5	.	CSAARGSETQYF	TGCAGCGCCGCGAGAGGGTCAGAGACCCAGTACTTC
.	TRBV7-8	TRBJ1-6	.	CASSFGRTGSSYNSPLHF	TGTGCCAGCAGCTTCGGACGAACAGGGAGCTCCTATAATTCACCCCTCCACTTT
.	TRBV4-1	TRBJ1-2	.	CASSRLPGVPYGYTF	TGCGCCAGCAGCCGACTACCAGGGGTTCCCTATGGCTACACCTTC
.	TRBV20-1	TRBJ2-7	.	CSARDPRYNEQYF	TGCAGTGCTAGAGATCCCAGGTACAATGAGCAGTACTTC
.	TRBV20-1	TRBJ2-5	few	CSARPSQETQYF	TGCAGTGCTAGGCCGAGCCAAGAGACCCAGTACTTC
TRBD2	TRBV4-2	TRBJ2-3	few	CASSFSPGGLKVTDTQYF	TGTGCCAGCAGCTTCAGTCCGGGGGGGCTGAAGGTGACAGATACGCAGTATTTT
.	TRBV20-1	TRBJ1-4	few	CSARDPGQGGEKLFF	TGCAGTGCTAGAGATCCAGGGCAGGGTGGAGAAAAACTGTTTTTT